The TCR beta chain described here comes from a study of blood T cell repertoires in COVID-19 (dated by TCRdb to the early 2020s). A note on the overall study: Collaborator samples came from the United States, Italy and Spain and covered acute and convalescent phases of COVID-19. The dataset comprised deeply sampled blood TCRbeta repertoires from subjects exposed to, actively infected with, or recovered from COVID-19. Sample metadata almost always included a de-identified subject ID, COVID-19 status, age in years and sex. The material from the prospective study consisted of cDNA or gDNA derived from T cells, B-cell-depleted T cells, or PBMCs. Samples came from the ongoing ImmuneRACE study (first 160 participants) plus 1,254 subjects from 6 global collaborators. Where available, HLA class I and class II types were obtained from metadata supplied by the sample provider rather than from assay-based typing. A freely available public database, intended as a resource for researchers studying the immune response to SARS-CoV-2, is where the repertoires were released.

Collaborating institutions collected whole blood in K2EDTA tubes following their own protocols. For TCRbeta analysis, collaborators shipped samples as frozen whole blood, isolated PBMCs, or DNA extracted from either of those sample types. The immunoSEQ Assay, a bias-controlled multiplex PCR, was used to amplify TCRbeta CDR3 regions from genomic DNA. Under the source paper's analysis protocol: Nucleated cell counts per sample were estimated from amplification of reference gene primers within the assay. To quantify the absolute abundance of each unique TCRbeta CDR3 rearrangement, sequence reads were collapsed and filtered. For each sample, productive Simpson clonality was calculated by taking the square root of Simpson's diversity index across productive rearrangements. TCRdb carries this immuneACCESS record with in-frame sequences only. Its versions omit some clonotypes, under half of them owing to an unresolved V gene in the studies checked, with the rest unexplained. V, J and clone size were drawn from that table, and D and trimming were deduced from the DNA. The sample data list approximately 37,000 clones, and 75% to 90% of these were observed just once. The top ten constitute 44% of the sample.

Here is what the overall study found, with its caveats: The quantity of clinical and demographic metadata differed by source and by participant and was supplied without curation.

A note on this clone: It lacks a known antigen. No base quality values were provided; no much bigger clone lies one nucleotide off.

The germline V gene sets CDR1 to SGDLS and CDR2 to YYNGEE. V is reduced by 0 bases and J by 11 bases, leaving a spacing of 23 bases between them. From cysteine to phenylalanine, the CDR3 is 16 amino acids long. The only DNA kept is the CDR3, 48 bases in frame from the first base. The TCR originated in a man in his sixties with active or convalescent COVID-19. Recombination linked TRBV9 to TRBJ1-1; TRBD1 is a possible D gene, resting on 5 matching bases. The sample consisted of peripheral blood. CDR3 reads: CASSVGPQGAGPAAFF. The DNA reads as follows: TGTGCCAGCAGCGTAGGTCCCCAAGGGGCGGGACCAGCGGCTTTCTTT.